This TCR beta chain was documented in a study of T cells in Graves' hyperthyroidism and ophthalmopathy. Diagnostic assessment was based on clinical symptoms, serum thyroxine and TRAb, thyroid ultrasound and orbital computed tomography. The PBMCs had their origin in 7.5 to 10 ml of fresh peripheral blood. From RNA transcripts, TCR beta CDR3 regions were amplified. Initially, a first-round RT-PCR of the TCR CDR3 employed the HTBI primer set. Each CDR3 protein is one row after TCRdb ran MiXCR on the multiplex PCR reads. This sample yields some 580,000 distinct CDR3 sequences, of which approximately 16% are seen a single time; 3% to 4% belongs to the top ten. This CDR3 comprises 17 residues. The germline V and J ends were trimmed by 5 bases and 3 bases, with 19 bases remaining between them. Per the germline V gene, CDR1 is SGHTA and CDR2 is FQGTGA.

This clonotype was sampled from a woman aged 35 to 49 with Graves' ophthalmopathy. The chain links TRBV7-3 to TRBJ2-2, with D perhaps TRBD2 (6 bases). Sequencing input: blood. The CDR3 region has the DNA TGTGCCAGCAGCCCGGTTGGGGGACTGGTCCACACCGGGGAGCTGTTTTTT. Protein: CASSPVGGLVHTGELFF.